The 22 T cell receptor beta chains reported below all come from one sample, sequenced in a study of CD8 T cells in ankylosing spondylitis. Study conclusions and caveats: A motif of eight highly homologous TCR beta variants was seen as apparently characteristic of ankylosing spondylitis blood.

Their recognized antigens are unknown. From the 5' RACE reads, TCRdb called clonotypes with MiXCR, one entry per CDR3 protein. The data contain about 420,000 distinct CDR3 sequences, around 20% of them singletons. The material sequenced was blood, either unsorted or a sorted T cell fraction (not recorded which). These receptors were taken from a male donor with ankylosing spondylitis.

The rearrangement uses TRBV14 and TRBJ2-1; D is possibly TRBD2 (5 bases). Germline CDR1 SGHDN, CDR2 FVKESK. CDR3 length: 14 amino acids. The V end was cut by 5 bases, the J end by 8 bases, with 16 bases between. CDR3 sequence reads: CASSYFSAGDEQFF. The CDR3 nucleotides read TGTGCCAGCAGCTACTTTTCGGCCGGGGATGAGCAGTTCTTC.

This clonotype was seen a handful of times. This rearrangement joins TRBV5-1 to TRBJ2-5, with 11 bases that match TRBD2. With V trimmed by 5 bases and J by 0 bases, 12 bases remained unmatched. Germline V lookup: CDR1 SGHRS, CDR2 YFSETQ. This CDR3 is 18 amino acids long. The CDR3 coding sequence is TGCGCCAGCAGTTCCCCGGGACTAGCGGAATTAAACCAAGAGACCCAGTACTTC. As protein: CASSSPGLAELNQETQYF.

Here the CDR3 reads CASSLAGDWGATQYF. CDR3 bases: TGCGCCAGCAGCTTGGCCGGGGACTGGGGGGCTACGCAGTATTTT. The genes are TRBV5-1 and TRBJ2-3; D might be TRBD1 or TRBD2, each matching 6 bases. CDR1 and CDR2 from the germline V gene are SGHRS and YFSETQ. Trimming shortened V by 0 bases and J by 8 bases, and 16 bases separated the two germline ends. The CDR3 has 15 residues.

In this sample, this clonotype turned up a few times. CDR3 in DNA: TGCAGTGCTAGAGATCGGGACGTTGGGCAGTATTTT. It yields the protein CSARDRDVGQYF. The V gene is TRBV20-1, the J gene TRBJ2-3; TRBD1 or TRBD2 may be the D gene (5 bases each). This CDR3 is 12 amino acids long. Deletions cut 0 bases from V and 11 bases from J, with 12 bases between. The germline V gene has CDR1 DFQATT and CDR2 SNEGSKA (reference sequence).

The rearrangement uses TRBV20-1 and TRBJ2-3; tentative D call: TRBD1 (5 bases). V lost 8 bases and J lost 3, with 15 bases in between. This CDR3 has 13 residues. Germline assignment: CDR1 DFQATT and CDR2 SNEGSKA (reference sequence). CDR3 bases: TGCAGTTACGGGTCCAGGGCGACAGATACGCAGTATTTT. It specifies CSYGSRATDTQYF.

The chain joins TRBV25-1 to TRBJ2-2, with D unclear. V dropped 6 bases and J dropped 2 bases, with 25 bases sitting between them. Germline CDR1 reads MGHDK; CDR2 reads SYGVNS. The CDR3 covers 19 residues. The CDR3 is CASRPKPPQTLLNTGELFF. The DNA for the CDR3 is TGTGCCAGCAGGCCTAAACCCCCGCAGACTTTGTTAAACACCGGGGAGCTGTTTTTT.

V and J are TRBV9 and TRBJ1-2; TRBD1 agrees at 7 bases. The CDR3 contains 13 residues. Germline V gene data show CDR1 as SGDLS and CDR2 as YYNGEE. V dropped 2 bases and J dropped 3; count of bases not matched to a gene: 1. The CDR3, as DNA: TGTGCCAGCAGCGTCACAGGGGACTATGGCTACACCTTC. Its protein is CASSVTGDYGYTF.

This rearrangement joins TRBV7-2 to TRBJ2-7; D perhaps matches TRBD2 (6 bases). CDR1 and CDR2 from the germline V gene are SGHTA and FQGNSA. The V end lost 5 bases, the J end lost 0 bases, and 14 bases lay between the germline ends. The CDR3 runs to 15 residues. The CDR3 region has the DNA TGTGCCAGCAGCGCCAACAGCGGGTCCTCCTACGAGCAGTACTTC. This translates into CASSANSGSSYEQYF.

V and J are TRBV9 and TRBJ1-2, with D possibly TRBD1 on 5 matching bases. Trimming stripped 0 bases from V and 7 bases from J, with 16 bases between. From germline, CDR1 is SGDLS and CDR2 YYNGEE. The CDR3 has 15 amino acids. CDR3 nucleotides: TGTGCCAGCAGCGTAGGACGCAGGGATGGTTTTGGCTACACCTTC. Translating gives CASSVGRRDGFGYTF.

The rearrangement uses TRBV3-1 and TRBJ2-2, with 7 bases fitting TRBD2. Unmatched junction bases numbered 3, after V lost 1 base and J lost 1 base. Germline V gives CDR1 LGHDT, CDR2 YNNKEL (reference sequence). The CDR3 length is 16 residues. The DNA of the CDR3 is TGTGCCAGCAGCCAAGCCCCTAGCGGGAACACCGGGGAGCTGTTTTTT. Its protein is CASSQAPSGNTGELFF.

J is TRBJ2-1 and V is TRBV29-1; D remains ambiguous. V shed 0 bases and J shed 5 bases, with 5 bases lying between them. The CDR3 contains 12 residues. Germline V CDR1 and CDR2: SQVTM, ANQGSEA. DNA of the CDR3: TGCAGCGTTGAAGACAGCCACAATGAGCAGTTCTTC. Its protein is CSVEDSHNEQFF.

J is TRBJ1-2 and V is TRBV4-2; the match to TRBD1 covers 11 bases. V dropped 7 bases and J dropped 8; count of bases not matched to a gene: 12. CDR3 length: 15 residues. Germline V gene lookup returns CDR1 LGHNA and CDR2 YNFKEQ. CDR3 loop: CASTTTDRGREGYTF. Written as DNA, the CDR3 is TGTGCCAGCACCACAACGGACAGGGGGCGTGAGGGCTACACCTTC.

This chain joins TRBV3-1 and TRBJ1-2, with D tentatively TRBD1 (5 bases). CDR1 LGHDT and CDR2 YNNKEL come from the germline V gene (reference sequence). Trimming left V 0 bases short and J 4 bases short, with 9 bases between. The CDR3 has 14 amino acids. The CDR3 sequence is CASSQDRDLYGYTF. CDR3 in DNA: TGTGCCAGCAGCCAAGACAGGGATCTCTATGGCTACACCTTC. The full variable domain, with the rest looked up from reference TRBV3-1 and TRBJ1-2, is DTAVSQTPKYLVTQMGNDKSIKCEQNLGHDTMYWYKQDSKKFLKIMFSYNNKELIINETVPNRFSPKSPDKAHLNLHINSLELGDSAVYFCASSQDRDLYGYTFGSGTRLTVV.

The rearrangement uses TRBV6-1 and TRBJ2-2, with D possibly being TRBD1 or TRBD2 (5 bases each). The V gene's germline CDR1 is MNHNS and CDR2 SASEGT. Trimming took 4 bases from V and 0 from J, leaving 12 bases between them. CDR3 length equals 16 residues. Written as DNA, the CDR3 is TGTGCCAGCAGTGTAGGGACCGGGACGAACACCGGGGAGCTGTTTTTT. This codes for CASSVGTGTNTGELFF.

The CDR3 DNA sequence: TGTGCCAGCAGCCACCCCCCAGGGGGCGCTTACAATGAGCAGTTCTTC. Translating gives CASSHPPGGAYNEQFF. J is TRBJ2-1 and V is TRBV27; 8 nucleotides match TRBD1. This CDR3 is 16 amino acids long. CDR1 and CDR2 from the germline V gene are MNHEY and SMNVEV (reference sequence). The V segment lost 6 bases and the J segment 4 bases; nucleotides outside the gene matches: 11.

The genes are TRBV20-1 and TRBJ2-7, with 9 bases aligning to TRBD1. The CDR3 totals 16 residues. Per germline, CDR1 DFQATT and CDR2 SNEGSKA (reference sequence). V dropped 0 bases and J dropped 5; count of bases not matched to a gene: 11. CDR3 in DNA: TGCAGTGCTAGAGATTCCTTGGGACAGGGTCTTAACGAGCAGTACTTC. Translation gives CSARDSLGQGLNEQYF.

J is TRBJ2-2 and V is TRBV7-9; D not certain. The CDR3 spans 16 residues. The germline V gene has CDR1 SEHNR and CDR2 FQNEAQ (reference sequence). Trimming removed 4 bases at V and 3 bases at J, with 15 bases between. CDR3 nucleotide sequence: TGTGCCAGCAGCTCGTATAGGTCAACTTACACCGGGGAGCTGTTTTTT. Its translation: CASSSYRSTYTGELFF.

The table lists this clonotype with a few counts. The DNA for the CDR3 is TGTGCCAGCAGTGAACGGACAACCTACAATGAGCAGTTCTTC. This codes for CASSERTTYNEQFF. The chain links TRBV2 to TRBJ2-1; a possible D gene is TRBD1 (5 bases). Trimming stripped 2 bases from V and 2 bases from J, with 7 bases between. Germline CDR1 SNHLY, CDR2 FYNNEI. The CDR3 length is 14 residues.

This chain uses TRBV4-2 with TRBJ2-4; 9 bases are shared with TRBD2. Germline V lookup: CDR1 LGHNA, CDR2 YNFKEQ. CDR3 length: 14 amino acids. Trimming cost V 5 bases and J 8 bases; bases outside gene matches: 7. This chain's CDR3 is CASSVSGSGDIQYF. Written as DNA, the CDR3 is TGTGCCAGCAGCGTTAGCGGGAGTGGGGACATTCAGTACTTC.

The chain links TRBV5-1 to TRBJ2-5, with no clear D. The CDR3 is 12 amino acids. The V gene lost 2 bases and the J gene lost 5 bases, with 7 bases spanning the gap. Germline V gene data show CDR1 as SGHRS and CDR2 as YFSETQ. The CDR3 DNA is TGCGCCAGCAGCTTCGCAGCGGAGACCCAGTACTTC. Translating gives CASSFAAETQYF.

The chain is built from TRBV10-3 and TRBJ2-1, with 7 bases lining up with TRBD1. Germline V gives CDR1 ENHRY, CDR2 SYGVKD. V lost 10 bases and J lost 2; bases outside the gene matches: 11. The CDR3 is 15 amino acids. The CDR3 region is CATLPLGTAYNEQFF. As DNA, the CDR3 is TGTGCCACACTGCCTCTTGGGACAGCCTACAATGAGCAGTTCTTC.

There are a few counts of this clonotype. The chain recombines TRBV20-1 with TRBJ1-1, with 9 bases that match TRBD1. V shed 4 bases and J 8 bases; nucleotides not matched to a gene: 2. The CDR3 sequence is 11 residues long. Germline lookup yields CDR1 DFQATT and CDR2 SNEGSKA (reference sequence). DNA of the CDR3: TGCAGTGCTACCGGGACAGGGGAAGCTTTCTTT. It codes for CSATGTGEAFF.